Each of the 31 T cell receptor beta chains below was sequenced from the same sample in a study of OX40 agonist ivuxolimab in advanced cancers. TCRdb's copy holds only in-frame clones and misses some; the assay was immunoSEQ multiplex PCR. This table has around 66,000 clones, 70% to 90% appearing once. Sequenced here: CD4+ or CD8+ T cells sorted from blood, sampled in a trial of the OX40 agonist ivuxolimab. The receptors originated from an adult with an advanced solid tumor such as melanoma, head and neck, liver or kidney cancer.

The chain joins TRBV4-1 to TRBJ2-7; possible D gene TRBD2, 5 bases. Germline V gene lookup returns CDR1 MGHRA and CDR2 YSYEKL. The CDR3 loop spans 14 amino acids. The V and J ends lost 4 bases and 3 bases respectively, with 13 bases between them. The CDR3 DNA reads TGCGCCAGCAGCCGAACTGGACTCGGCTACGAGCAGTACTTC. This codes for CASSRTGLGYEQYF.

A few counts support this clone. CDR3: CASSTRGQLNTEAFF. CDR3 nucleotides: TGTGCCAGTAGTACACGGGGACAGCTGAACACTGAAGCTTTCTTT. The chain carries TRBV19 and TRBJ1-1; 7 positions match TRBD1. V gave up 4 bases and J gave up 0 bases; unmatched junction bases: 5. The CDR3 contains 15 residues. The V gene's germline CDR1 is LNHDA and CDR2 SQIVND (reference sequence).

Remarks on this clone: One end of the junction is discordant with germline, which a read error may explain. The rearrangement uses TRBV6-5 and TRBJ1-1; D gene unclear. This CDR3 comprises 13 residues. Germline V CDR1 and CDR2: MNHEY, SVGAGI. The chain's CDR3 is CASSRVGNAEAFF. CDR3 in DNA: TGTGCCAGCAGCCGGGTGGGGAACGCTGAAGCTTTCTTT.

In this sample, this clone turned up a few times. The gene calls are TRBV9 and TRBJ1-4; D not certain. V lost 0 bases and J 5 bases, leaving 8 bases between the germline ends. CDR1 SGDLS and CDR2 YYNGEE come from the germline V gene. This CDR3 spans 14 amino acids. The CDR3 bases are TGTGCCAGCAGCGTAGCGGGGATGAATGAAAAACTGTTTTTT. Protein product: CASSVAGMNEKLFF. Full variable domain (remainder filled in from reference TRBV9 and TRBJ1-4): DSGVTQTPKHLITATGQRVTLRCSPRSGDLSVYWYQQSLDQGLQFLIQYYNGEERAKGNILERFSAQQFPDLHSELNLSSLELGDSALYFCASSVAGMNEKLFFGSGTQLSVL.

This clone was seen once. CDR3 loop: CASSFRTAASTDTQYF. The CDR3 DNA follows: TGTGCCAGCAGTTTCCGGACAGCGGCTAGCACAGATACGCAGTATTTT. V usage is TRBV27 and J usage is TRBJ2-3, with TRBD1 as a possible D gene (6 bases). The CDR3 runs to 16 residues. V was trimmed by 3 bases and J by 0 bases, leaving 13 bases between them. Germline V gene lookup returns CDR1 MNHEY and CDR2 SMNVEV (reference sequence).

The rearrangement joins TRBV5-1 to TRBJ2-1, with D possibly TRBD1 on 5 matching bases. The CDR3 contains 13 residues. Trimming took off 4 bases at V and 5 bases at J, with 10 bases between the two ends. CDR1 is SGHRS, CDR2 YFSETQ, per germline. Here the CDR3 reads CASSRREDNEQFF. The CDR3 DNA reads TGCGCCAGCAGCCGCAGGGAAGACAATGAGCAGTTCTTC.

The chain links TRBV2 to TRBJ1-3, with D hard to call. Trimming pared 8 bases from V and 3 bases from J, leaving 8 bases between. The CDR3 has 12 residues. Germline V gene data show CDR1 as SNHLY and CDR2 as FYNNEI. The CDR3 DNA follows: TGTGCCAGCGCCGGTCGTGGAAACACCATATATTTT. Translation gives CASAGRGNTIYF.

The chain joins TRBV6-1 to TRBJ2-5; D perhaps matches TRBD1 (5 bases). The J call is doubtful: the DNA matches TRBJ2-7 better. CDR3 length: 14 residues. CDR1 and CDR2 from the germline V gene are MNHNS and SASEGT. The CDR3 DNA reads TGTGCCAGCACCCCTACGACAGATACCTACGAGCAGTACTTC. It codes for CASTPTTDTYEQYF.

The chain employs TRBV7-7 and TRBJ2-7, with D possibly TRBD1 on 5 matching bases. This CDR3 comprises 15 residues. The V end lost 0 bases, the J end lost 0 bases, and 9 bases lay between the germline ends. Per germline, CDR1 SSHAT and CDR2 FNYEAQ (reference sequence). The CDR3 reads CASSLAAGSSYEQYF. CDR3 DNA sequence: TGTGCCAGCAGCTTAGCGGCAGGGTCCTCCTACGAGCAGTACTTC. Variable domain in full (rest from reference TRBV7-7 and TRBJ2-7): GAGVSQSPRYKVTKRGQDVTLRCDPISSHATLYWYQQALGQGPEFLTYFNYEAQPDKSGLPSDRFSAERPEGSISTLTIQRTEQRDSAMYRCASSLAAGSSYEQYFGPGTRLTVT.

The chain recombines TRBV7-9 with TRBJ2-3; D not resolved. CDR1 is SEHNR, CDR2 FQNEAQ, per germline (reference sequence). Trimming removed 5 bases at V and 2 bases at J, with 11 bases between. The CDR3 has 14 amino acids. The CDR3 sequence is CASSPGPDTDTQYF. The CDR3 nucleotides read TGTGCCAGCAGCCCCGGACCGGACACAGATACGCAGTATTTT. Combining the CDR3 with reference TRBV7-9 and TRBJ2-3 gives the whole variable domain DTGVSQNPRHKITKRGQNVTFRCDPISEHNRLYWYRQTLGQGPEFLTYFQNEAQLEKSRLLSDRFSAERPKGSFSTLEIQRTEQGDSAMYLCASSPGPDTDTQYFGPGTRLTVL.

The chain is built from TRBV5-1 and TRBJ2-3; tentatively, D is TRBD1 (6 bases). The germline gives CDR1 SGHRS, CDR2 YFSETQ. CDR3 length equals 16 residues. Trimming shortened V by 3 bases and J by 4 bases, and 18 bases separated the two germline ends. The CDR3 here is CASSSMGAGDADTQYF. CDR3 DNA sequence: TGCGCCAGCAGCTCGATGGGGGCTGGGGATGCAGATACGCAGTATTTT.

This rearrangement joins TRBV5-1 to TRBJ2-3; weak D call: TRBD2 (6 bases). The germline gives CDR1 SGHRS, CDR2 YFSETQ. The CDR3 has 14 residues. With 5 bases removed from V and 1 base from J, the gap between germline ends came to 11 bases. CDR3 nucleotides: TGCGCCAGCAGTGGAGGCGGGGGCACAGATACGCAGTATTTT. Translating gives CASSGGGGTDTQYF.

The chain uses TRBV5-1 and TRBJ1-1; D is unclear. Germline CDR1 and CDR2: SGHRS and YFSETQ. Trimming removed 4 bases at V and 0 bases at J, with 10 bases between. This CDR3 has 14 residues. The CDR3 DNA is TGCGCCAGCAGCGATTCAAGTATGAACACTGAAGCTTTCTTT. The encoded protein is CASSDSSMNTEAFF.

V gene TRBV20-1 combines with J gene TRBJ1-2; D gene uncertain. Germline CDR1 reads DFQATT; CDR2 reads SNEGSKA (reference sequence). The ends were cut back, 0 bases at V and 7 bases at J, with 6 bases in the middle. This CDR3 has 11 amino acids. This CDR3 is CSARDYPGYTF. DNA of the CDR3: TGCAGTGCTAGAGATTATCCTGGCTACACCTTC.

V gene TRBV7-2 combines with J gene TRBJ2-7; 12 bases line up with TRBD2. The CDR3 has 16 residues. After removal of 3 bases from V and 0 bases from J, the junction contained 3 bases not matched to a gene. Germline V gives CDR1 SGHTA, CDR2 FQGNSA. This CDR3 reads CASSFLAGGSSYEQYF. In DNA, the CDR3 is TGTGCCAGCAGCTTCCTAGCGGGGGGGAGCTCCTACGAGCAGTACTTC. Complete variable domain (other parts from reference TRBV7-2 and TRBJ2-7): GAGVSQSPSNKVTEKGKDVELRCDPISGHTALYWYRQSLGQGLEFLIYFQGNSAPDKSGLPSDRFSAERTGGSVSTLTIQRTQQEDSAVYLCASSFLAGGSSYEQYFGPGTRLTVT.

This CDR3 is CASSESGRGGAYNEQFF. In DNA form, the CDR3 reads TGTGCCAGCAGTGAATCGGGTAGAGGGGGGGCCTACAATGAGCAGTTCTTC. The chain carries TRBV25-1 and TRBJ2-1; TRBD2 is a possible D gene (7 bases). Germline assignment: CDR1 MGHDK and CDR2 SYGVNS. V was clipped by 1 base and J by 2 bases, with 15 bases between them. The CDR3 length is 17 residues.

The V and J genes are TRBV5-1 and TRBJ2-7; tentatively, D is TRBD2 (6 bases). This CDR3 contains 13 residues. The V gene lost 1 base and the J gene lost 7 bases, with 12 bases spanning the gap. The V gene's germline CDR1 is SGHRS and CDR2 YFSETQ. The CDR3 DNA is TGCGCCAGCAGCTTGCCGGGACTCGATGAGCAGTACTTC. Protein product: CASSLPGLDEQYF. Full variable domain (outside the CDR3, taken from reference TRBV5-1 and TRBJ2-7): KAGVTQTPRYLIKTRGQQVTLSCSPISGHRSVSWYQQTPGQGLQFLFEYFSETQRNKGNFPGRFSGRQFSNSRSEMNVSTLELGDSALYLCASSLPGLDEQYFGPGTRLTVT.

This chain connects TRBV6-6 to TRBJ2-7, with 7 bases aligning to TRBD1. V trimming: 5 bases; J trimming: 4 bases; junction bases outside the gene matches: 8. Germline CDR1 is MNHNY and CDR2 is SVGAGI (reference sequence). The CDR3 consists of 14 residues. The CDR3 reads CASSPRRDSYEQYF. CDR3 sequence (DNA): TGTGCCAGCAGTCCACGCCGGGACAGTTACGAGCAGTACTTC.

The V and J genes are TRBV2 and TRBJ2-5; D possibly matches TRBD1 or TRBD2 (7 bases each). The CDR3 runs to 16 residues. The V gene lost 3 bases and the J gene lost 5 bases, with 19 bases spanning the gap. In germline, CDR1 is SNHLY, CDR2 FYNNEI. This chain's CDR3 is CASSDKTGRGSETQYF. CDR3 in DNA: TGTGCCAGCAGTGACAAGACAGGGAGGGGTTCGGAGACCCAGTACTTC. Drawing the rest from reference TRBV2 and TRBJ2-5, the complete variable domain is EPEVTQTPSHQVTQMGQEVILRCVPISNHLYFYWYRQILGQKVEFLVSFYNNEISEKSEIFDDQFSVERPDGSNFTLKIRSTKLEDSAMYFCASSDKTGRGSETQYFGPGTRLLVL.

V usage is TRBV7-2 and J usage is TRBJ1-2; D gene unclear. The CDR3 consists of 15 residues. CDR1 is SGHTA and CDR2 is FQGNSA in the germline V gene. V was shortened by 4 bases and J by 2 bases, with 14 bases between the two germline ends. CDR3 sequence reads: CASSSDLNPNYGYTF. The CDR3 bases are TGTGCCAGCAGCTCAGACTTGAACCCGAACTATGGCTACACCTTC.

The V and J genes are TRBV7-3 and TRBJ2-2; D unresolved. V lost 6 bases and J lost 2, with 10 bases in between. The CDR3 consists of 14 residues. Looked up from germline, CDR1 is SGHTA and CDR2 is FQGTGA. This chain's CDR3 is CASRLADNTGELFF. The CDR3 DNA sequence: TGTGCCAGCAGGTTGGCAGATAACACCGGGGAGCTGTTTTTT.

This clone was observed once. V and J are TRBV6-5 and TRBJ2-3; 8 bases are a match to TRBD1. CDR3 length equals 16 residues. The germline V gene has CDR1 MNHEY and CDR2 SVGAGI. J gave up 0 bases and V 0 bases, and 2 bases lay outside the gene matches. The chain's CDR3 is CASSYSGQASTDTQYF. The CDR3 DNA follows: TGTGCCAGCAGTTACTCGGGACAGGCTAGCACAGATACGCAGTATTTT.

As concerns this clone: A read error may account for a junction end that differs from germline. The rearrangement joins TRBV7-2 to TRBJ1-3; unclear D gene. This CDR3 is built from 12 residues. Per the germline V gene, CDR1 is SGHTA and CDR2 is FQGNSA. The CDR3 region is CAGSLDGNTIYF. As DNA, the CDR3 is TGTGCCGGCAGCTTAGACGGAAACACCATATATTTT. Looking up the rest from reference TRBV7-2 and TRBJ1-3 gives the full variable domain: GAGVSQSPSNKVTEKGKDVELRCDPISGHTALYWYRQSLGQGLEFLIYFQGNSAPDKSGLPSDRFSAERTGGSVSTLTIQRTQQEDSAVYLCAGSLDGNTIYFGEGSWLTVV.

This sequence joins TRBV9 and TRBJ1-6; D is perhaps TRBD1 (6 bases). There are 14 residues in the CDR3. Germline-derived CDR1 and CDR2 are SGDLS and YYNGEE. V was cut by 2 bases and J by 7 bases, with 10 bases left in between. CDR3 sequence: CASSVDSSNSPLHF. The CDR3 bases are TGTGCCAGCAGCGTGGACAGTTCGAATTCACCCCTCCACTTT.

The chain recombines TRBV9 with TRBJ2-7, with D unresolved. Germline loops: CDR1 SGDLS, CDR2 YYNGEE. This CDR3 has 15 amino acids. V was pared by 4 bases and J by 6 bases, with 20 bases between. The CDR3 spells CASSPRPTAAGEQYF. The CDR3 DNA is TGTGCCAGCAGCCCCCGACCTACCGCCGCCGGCGAGCAGTACTTC.

V and J are TRBV6-6 and TRBJ2-4; D is undetermined. The V and J ends lost 6 bases and 7 bases respectively, with 4 bases between them. Germline lookup yields CDR1 MNHNY and CDR2 SVGAGI (reference sequence). CDR3 length: 10 amino acids. The chain's CDR3 is CASSLNIQYF. DNA of the CDR3: TGTGCCAGCAGCCTGAACATTCAGTACTTC.

The genes are TRBV19 and TRBJ2-2; tentative D call: TRBD1 (6 bases). The CDR3 sequence is 15 residues long. The V end was cut by 7 bases, the J end by 0 bases, with 12 bases between. CDR1 and CDR2 (germline): LNHDA, SQIVND (reference sequence). DNA of the CDR3: TGTGCCAGTATGGGGACATCCGCGAACACCGGGGAGCTGTTTTTT. Translation: CASMGTSANTGELFF. Variable domain in full (rest from reference TRBV19 and TRBJ2-2): DGGITQSPKYLFRKEGQNVTLSCEQNLNHDAMYWYRQDPGQGLRLIYYSQIVNDFQKGDIAEGYSVSREKKESFPLTVTSAQKNPTAFYLCASMGTSANTGELFFGEGSRLTVL.

This chain links TRBV19 with TRBJ1-1; TRBD1 matches 7 bases. CDR1 and CDR2 (germline): LNHDA, SQIVND (reference sequence). The CDR3 sequence is 14 residues long. The trim removed 8 bases at V and 2 bases at J, leaving 8 bases unmatched. The CDR3 is CASHPDRVNTEAFF. The CDR3 DNA follows: TGTGCCAGTCATCCCGACAGGGTTAACACTGAAGCTTTCTTT.

The J gene is TRBJ2-1, the V gene TRBV5-1; 8 bases are a match to TRBD1. Looked up from germline, CDR1 is SGHRS and CDR2 is YFSETQ. Trimming took 4 bases from V and 8 from J; bases not matched to a gene: 14. This CDR3 has 16 residues. CDR3 sequence reads: CASSHPPGQEIHEQFF. DNA of the CDR3: TGCGCCAGCAGCCACCCCCCGGGACAGGAGATTCATGAGCAGTTCTTC.

The V gene is TRBV12-5, the J gene TRBJ1-5; 7 nucleotides line up with TRBD1. Germline trimming cut 1 base from V and 7 bases from J; bases unmatched to any gene: 4. The CDR3 loop spans 14 amino acids. Germline CDR1 reads LGHNT; CDR2 reads FRNRAP. The CDR3 here is CASGLGDRNQPQHF. The CDR3 DNA is TGTGCTAGTGGTTTGGGGGACAGAAACCAGCCCCAGCATTTT.

This chain links TRBV9 with TRBJ2-7; possibly TRBD2 for D (5 bases). The CDR3 consists of 16 residues. CDR1 and CDR2 (germline): SGDLS, YYNGEE. V lost 4 bases to trimming and J lost 2 bases, with 19 bases between them. The CDR3 protein is CASSPTPWAGTYEQYF. As DNA, the CDR3 is TGTGCCAGCAGCCCCACCCCATGGGCCGGGACCTACGAGCAGTACTTC. Supplemented by reference TRBV9 and TRBJ2-7, the full variable domain reads DSGVTQTPKHLITATGQRVTLRCSPRSGDLSVYWYQQSLDQGLQFLIQYYNGEERAKGNILERFSAQQFPDLHSELNLSSLELGDSALYFCASSPTPWAGTYEQYFGPGTRLTVT.